The 8 T cell receptor beta chains reported below all come from one sample, sequenced in a study of T cell repertoires in cytomegalovirus infection. TCRdb fed the reads into MiXCR, producing one record per CDR3 protein. The sample holds about 130,000 distinct CDR3 sequences, 20% to 30% seen once. For these receptors, no antigen is known. Material: PBMCs, sequenced either directly or after in vitro stimulation (not recorded which). The receptor set was obtained from a human donor in good health (CMV status not recorded). Some clones in this sample may be carry-over from other donors' samples.

The CDR3 DNA is TGTGCCAGCAGCCAACAAGAAAGCCGGGACCCAGATACGCAGTATTTT. Translating it yields CASSQQESRDPDTQYF. The chain combines TRBV4-2 with TRBJ2-3, with D perhaps being TRBD1 or TRBD2 (5 bases each). CDR1 is LGHNA and CDR2 is YNFKEQ in the germline V gene. The CDR3 is 16 amino acids. V was pared by 2 bases and J by 4 bases, with 16 bases between.

V gene TRBV12-3 or TRBV12-4 combines with J gene TRBJ1-2, with D unclear. The CDR3 is made up of 13 amino acids. V lost 3 bases, J lost 4 bases, and 9 bases lay in between. The CDR3 nucleotides are TGTGCCAGCAGTTTTGGGGATGGCTATGGCTACACCTTC. It is translated as CASSFGDGYGYTF.

This clonotype has just a few counts. The chain uses TRBV12-3 or TRBV12-4 and TRBJ1-1; D gene ambiguous. The CDR3 loop spans 13 amino acids. V dropped 3 bases and J dropped 2 bases, with 7 bases sitting between them. The CDR3 DNA follows: TGTGCCAGCAGTTTTATGGGAAACACTGAAGCTTTCTTT. It codes for CASSFMGNTEAFF.

This clonotype was seen more than once but under ten times. The CDR3 loop reads CAWRETASSYNEQFF. The CDR3 DNA is TGTGCCTGGAGGGAAACTGCGAGCTCCTACAATGAGCAGTTCTTC. The rearrangement uses TRBV30 and TRBJ2-1; the D is unclear. The CDR3 covers 15 residues. V lost 3 bases and J lost 0, with 12 bases in between. CDR1 and CDR2 (germline): GTSNPN, SVGIG (reference sequence).

CDR3 DNA: TGTGCCAGCTCACCTACCGCGGGAGGCACAGATACGCAGTATTTT. This codes for CASSPTAGGTDTQYF. This chain joins TRBV18 and TRBJ2-3; 7 nucleotides agree with TRBD2. Germline-derived CDR1 and CDR2 are KGHSH and LQKENI. The CDR3 is 15 amino acids. J was trimmed by 1 base and V by 3 bases; bases with no gene match: 4.

This clonotype was picked up many times. The rearrangement links TRBV4-1 to TRBJ2-7; TRBD2 aligns across 11 bases. Trimming at V came to 1 base and at J to 4 bases, leaving 3 bases not matched to a gene. Germline V CDR1 and CDR2: MGHRA, YSYEKL. This CDR3 spans 15 amino acids. This chain's CDR3 is CASSQVPSGRYEQYV. Here the CDR3 DNA reads TGCGCCAGCAGCCAAGTACCTAGCGGGAGGTACGAGCAGTACGTC.

In its sample, this clonotype was seen a few times. The V call is TRBV6-4, the J call TRBJ2-3; the D gene is possibly TRBD2 (7 bases). Germline V gene sequence: CDR1 MRHNA, CDR2 SNTAGT. The CDR3 covers 16 residues. Trimming cost V 3 bases and J 5 bases, with 18 bases left between them. This CDR3 reads CASSEGRSGTKDTQYF. In DNA form, the CDR3 reads TGTGCCAGCAGTGAGGGCCGGAGCGGGACAAAAGATACGCAGTATTTT.

The V and J genes are TRBV27 and TRBJ2-1, with 11 bases lining up with TRBD2. Germline lookup yields CDR1 MNHEY and CDR2 SMNVEV (reference sequence). Trimming at V came to 5 bases and at J to 7 bases, leaving 7 bases not matched to a gene. The CDR3 is 15 amino acids. CDR3 DNA sequence: TGTGCCAGCAGTCCACTAGCGGGAGATGGTAATGAGCAGTTCTTC. Its protein product is CASSPLAGDGNEQFF.